This T cell receptor (beta chain) appears in the sequencing data of a study of T cell responses to AZD1222 COVID-19 vaccine. Note on this clone: Its target is unknown.

Notes on the study in general: Spike-specific TCR breadth and depth rose after two AZD1222 doses.

The data were produced by immunoSEQ multiplex PCR, yet TCRdb's version contains in-frame clones alone and is incomplete. The sample holds some 60,000 clones; 89% are singletons and the top ten take roughly 6.1%. The CDR3 is 13 residues long. V dropped 2 bases and J dropped 8 bases, with 11 bases sitting between them. CDR1 and CDR2 (germline): SEHNR, FQNEAQ (reference sequence). The chain is built from TRBV7-9 and TRBJ2-3; D gene unclear. This clonotype was obtained from an adult who received the AZD1222 COVID-19 vaccine. The source was peripheral blood, collected 28 days after the second AZD1222 dose. CDR3 coding DNA: TGTGCCAGCAGCTTATCGGACGACTTTACGCAGTATTTT. Amino acids: CASSLSDDFTQYF. Supplemented by reference TRBV7-9 and TRBJ2-3, the full variable domain reads DTGVSQNPRHKITKRGQNVTFRCDPISEHNRLYWYRQTLGQGPEFLTYFQNEAQLEKSRLLSDRFSAERPKGSFSTLEIQRTEQGDSAMYLCASSLSDDFTQYFGPGTRLTVL.